The clone carrying this T cell receptor beta chain was counted ten times or more. The sample belongs to a study of T-cell reconstitution after alpha-beta-depleted transplantation in children. Germline V gene sequence: CDR1 MGHRA, CDR2 YSYEKL. V was trimmed by 1 base and J by 2 bases, leaving 5 bases between them. CDR3 length: 13 amino acids. Unique molecular identifiers tagged the TCRbeta library. TCRdb re-derived calls from the PCR reads in MiXCR, one entry per CDR3 protein. In the table there are over 200,000 distinct CDR3 sequences, around 9.6% of which are singletons. This rearrangement joins TRBV4-1 to TRBJ1-2, with unresolved D. The receptor was isolated from a human donor who donated a stem cell graft to a child with acute lymphoblastic leukemia. Sequenced here: PBMCs from the stem cell graft donor, sampled from the stem cell graft. CDR3 DNA: TGCGCCAGCAGCCAAGCACAGAACTATGGCTACACCTTC. It encodes CASSQAQNYGYTF.